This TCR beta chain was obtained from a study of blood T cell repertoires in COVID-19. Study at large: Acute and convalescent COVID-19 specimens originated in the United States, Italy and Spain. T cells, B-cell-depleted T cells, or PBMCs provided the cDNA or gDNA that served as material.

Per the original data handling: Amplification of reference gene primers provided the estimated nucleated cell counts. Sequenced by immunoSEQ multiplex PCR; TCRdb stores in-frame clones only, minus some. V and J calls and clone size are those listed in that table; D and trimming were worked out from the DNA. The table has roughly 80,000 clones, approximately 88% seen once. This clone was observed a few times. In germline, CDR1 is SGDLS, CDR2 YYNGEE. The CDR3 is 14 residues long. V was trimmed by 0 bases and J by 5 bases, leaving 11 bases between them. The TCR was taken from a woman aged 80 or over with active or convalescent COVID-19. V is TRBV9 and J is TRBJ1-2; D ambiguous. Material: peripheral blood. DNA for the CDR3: TGTGCCAGCAGCGTAGACCCTAGCCCGTATGGCTACACCTTC. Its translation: CASSVDPSPYGYTF.